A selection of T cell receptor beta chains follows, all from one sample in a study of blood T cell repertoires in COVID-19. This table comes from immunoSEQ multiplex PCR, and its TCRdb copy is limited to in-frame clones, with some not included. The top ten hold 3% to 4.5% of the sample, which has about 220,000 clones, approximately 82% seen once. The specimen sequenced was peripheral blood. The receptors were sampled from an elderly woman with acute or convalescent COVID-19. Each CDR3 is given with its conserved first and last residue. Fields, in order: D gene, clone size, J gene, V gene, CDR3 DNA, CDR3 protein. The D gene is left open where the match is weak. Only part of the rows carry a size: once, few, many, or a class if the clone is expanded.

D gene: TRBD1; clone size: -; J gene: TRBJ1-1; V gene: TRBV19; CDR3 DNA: TGTGCCAGTAGTACCCGGGACAGGGGGAACACTGAAGCTTTCTTT; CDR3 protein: CASSTRDRGNTEAFF
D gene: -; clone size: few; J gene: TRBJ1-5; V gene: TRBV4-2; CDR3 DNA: TGTGCCAGCAGCCAAGATTTGGCCTTCAATCAGCCCCAGCATTTT; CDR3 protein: CASSQDLAFNQPQHF
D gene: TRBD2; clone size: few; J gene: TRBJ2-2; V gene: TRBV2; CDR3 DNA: TGTGCCAGCAAACGGGAGGTCACCGGGGAGCTGTTTTTT; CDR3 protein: CASKREVTGELFF
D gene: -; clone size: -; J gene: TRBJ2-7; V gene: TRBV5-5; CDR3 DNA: TGTGCCAGCAGCTTTACCTCGGACAGCTACGAGCAGTACTTC; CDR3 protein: CASSFTSDSYEQYF
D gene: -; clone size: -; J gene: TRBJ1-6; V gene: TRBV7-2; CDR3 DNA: TGTGCCAGCAGCTTAGAAGCGCAGGGATCCTATAATTCACCCCTCCACTTT; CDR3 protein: CASSLEAQGSYNSPLHF
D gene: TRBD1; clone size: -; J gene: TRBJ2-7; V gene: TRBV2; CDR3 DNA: TGTGCCAGCAGTCTTTCCGGGACAGGGATGCACTACGAGCAGTACTTC; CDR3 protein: CASSLSGTGMHYEQYF
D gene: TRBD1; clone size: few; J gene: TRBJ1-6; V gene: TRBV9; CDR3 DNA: TGTGCCAGCAGCAACACAGGGGGCGGGTCACCCCTCCACTTT; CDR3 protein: CASSNTGGGSPLHF
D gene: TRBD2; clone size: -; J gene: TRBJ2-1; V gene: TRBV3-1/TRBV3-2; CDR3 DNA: TGTGCCAGCAGCCCTTTGACTAGCGGGGGGGCCTATGAGCAGTTCTTC; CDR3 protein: CASSPLTSGGAYEQFF
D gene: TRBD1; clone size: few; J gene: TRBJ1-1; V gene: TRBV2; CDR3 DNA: TGTGCCAGCCTTCTTAACAGGGGAACCGACACTGAAGCTTTCTTT; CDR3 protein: CASLLNRGTDTEAFF
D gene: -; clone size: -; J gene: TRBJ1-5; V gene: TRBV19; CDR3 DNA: TGTGCCAGTAGTAGACAAACAGTTAGCAATCAGCCCCAGCATTTT; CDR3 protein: CASSRQTVSNQPQHF
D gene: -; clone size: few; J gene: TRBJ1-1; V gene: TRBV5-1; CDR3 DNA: TGCGCCAGCAGCTATAGCTCGGCCCAGAACACTGAAGCTTTCTTT; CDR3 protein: CASSYSSAQNTEAFF
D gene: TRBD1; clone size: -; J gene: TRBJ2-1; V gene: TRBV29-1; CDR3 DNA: TGCAGCGGGGACAGGGGTTACAATGAGCAGTTCTTC; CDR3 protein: CSGDRGYNEQFF
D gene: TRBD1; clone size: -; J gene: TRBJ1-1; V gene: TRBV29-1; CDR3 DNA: TGCAGCGCAAGTACAGGACAGGGAAACACTGAAGCTTTCTTT; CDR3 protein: CSASTGQGNTEAFF
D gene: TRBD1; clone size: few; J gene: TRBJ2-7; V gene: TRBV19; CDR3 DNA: TGTGCCAGTAGTATAGACTGGACAGGGAGAGCCGAGCAGTACTTC; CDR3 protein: CASSIDWTGRAEQYF
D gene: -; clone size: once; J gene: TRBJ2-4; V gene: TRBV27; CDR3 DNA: TGTGCCAGCAGTTTAGGGTGGGGGCTTGTCAAAAACATTCAGTACTTC; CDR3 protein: CASSLGWGLVKNIQYF
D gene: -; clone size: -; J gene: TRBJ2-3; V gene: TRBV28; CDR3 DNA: TGTGCCAGCACCTTATTCAGACGGTGGCAGGGTGGTGATACGCAGTATTTT; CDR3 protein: CASTLFRRWQGGDTQYF
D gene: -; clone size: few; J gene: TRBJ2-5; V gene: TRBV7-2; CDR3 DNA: TGTGCCAGCAGCTTTGTCGGGGGAGAGACCCAGTACTTC; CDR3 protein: CASSFVGGETQYF
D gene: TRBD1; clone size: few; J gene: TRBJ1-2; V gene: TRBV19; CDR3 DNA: TGTGCCAGTAGTATCCTGGGACAGGAGGCTGGGTATGGCTACACCTTC; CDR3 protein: CASSILGQEAGYGYTF
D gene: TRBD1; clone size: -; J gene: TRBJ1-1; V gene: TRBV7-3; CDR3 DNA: TGTGCCAGCAGCTTCGGGACAGCTAACACTGAAGCTTTCTTT; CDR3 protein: CASSFGTANTEAFF
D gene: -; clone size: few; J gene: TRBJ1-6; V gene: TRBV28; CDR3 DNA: TGTGCCAGCAGTTTAAACAATAATTCACCCCTCCACTTT; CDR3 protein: CASSLNNNSPLHF
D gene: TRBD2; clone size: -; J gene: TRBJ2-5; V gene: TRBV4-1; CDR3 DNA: TGCGCCAGCAGCCAGCGGGGGTCAGAGACCCAGTACTTC; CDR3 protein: CASSQRGSETQYF
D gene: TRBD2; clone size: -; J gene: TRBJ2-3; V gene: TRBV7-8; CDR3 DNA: TGTGCCAGCAGCTTAGTGCGTAGCGGGGGCACAGATACGCAGTATTTT; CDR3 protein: CASSLVRSGGTDTQYF
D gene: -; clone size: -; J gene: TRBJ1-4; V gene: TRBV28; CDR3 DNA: TGTGCCAGCAGTTTATGGCAGGGCAATGAAAAACTGTTTTTT; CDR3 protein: CASSLWQGNEKLFF
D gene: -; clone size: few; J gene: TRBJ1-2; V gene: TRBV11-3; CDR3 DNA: TGTGCCAGCAGCTTTAGGGGGAACTATGGCTACACCTTC; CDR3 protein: CASSFRGNYGYTF
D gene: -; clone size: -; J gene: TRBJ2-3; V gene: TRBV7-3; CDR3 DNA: TGTGCCAGCAGCCTGAGACAGACAGATACGCAGTATTTT; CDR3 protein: CASSLRQTDTQYF
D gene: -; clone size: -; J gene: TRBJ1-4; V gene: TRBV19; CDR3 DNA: TGTGCCAGTAGTATCAGGGCCCGGGCAACTAATGAAAAACTGTTTTTT; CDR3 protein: CASSIRARATNEKLFF
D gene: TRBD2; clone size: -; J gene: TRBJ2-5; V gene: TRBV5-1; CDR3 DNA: TGCGCCAGCAGCTCCCCCGGGACTAGGTACGAGACCCAGTACTTC; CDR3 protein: CASSSPGTRYETQYF
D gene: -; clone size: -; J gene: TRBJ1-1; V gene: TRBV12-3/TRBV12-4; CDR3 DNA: TGTGCCAGCAGTTTGATCGGGAACACTGAAGCTTTCTTT; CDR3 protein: CASSLIGNTEAFF